A single sample is the source of the 24 T cell receptor beta chains below, sequenced in a study of beta chain features in type 1 diabetes (dated by TCRdb to the late 2010s). On the study overall, not on this receptor specifically: Type 1 diabetes patients showed a moderate but significant shortening of TCRB CDR3 length in all four CD4+ subsets.

The library was generated by the immunoSEQ multiplex PCR assay. The entire amount of isolated RNA was reverse transcribed using the High Capacity cDNA Reverse Transcription Kit, so the sequenced TCRB transcripts were expressed ones. TCRdb holds this immuneACCESS table with in-frame rearrangements only. Some clones are missing; in checked studies, unresolved V genes explain under half, and the rest has no known cause. Within this sample are 250,000 to 350,000 clones, with 15% of them counted one time only. The ten largest make up less than 0.02% of the sample. Their antigen targets remain unknown. Sequencing was performed on naive CD4+ T cells from blood. According to the study, the label for this sample's cell subset or site signals: true naive CD4+ T cells. The source is a young man with type 1 diabetes.

Only a few counts were recorded for this clone. The chain combines TRBV5-6 with TRBJ1-6, with TRBD1 matching over 7 bases. Trimming took 0 bases from V and 6 from J; bases not matched to a gene: 9. The CDR3 has 17 amino acids. The germline V gene encodes CDR1 SGHDT and CDR2 YYEEEE. DNA of the CDR3: TGTGCCAGCAGCTTGGATCCCAGGACAGGCATTAATTCACCCCTCCACTTT. It specifies CASSLDPRTGINSPLHF. Looking up the rest from reference TRBV5-6 and TRBJ1-6 gives the full variable domain: DAGVTQSPTHLIKTRGQQVTLRCSPKSGHDTVSWYQQALGQGPQFIFQYYEEEERQRGNFPDRFSGHQFPNYSSELNVNALLLGDSALYLCASSLDPRTGINSPLHFGNGTRLTVT.

This clone has a handful of counts. The CDR3 region is CAWTRMAGGLGNEQFF. Written as DNA, the CDR3 is TGTGCCTGGACCCGAATGGCGGGGGGGCTTGGGAATGAGCAGTTCTTC. The chain couples TRBV30 to TRBJ2-1; 9 nucleotides match TRBD2. CDR3 length: 16 amino acids. The ends lost 4 bases at V and 7 bases at J; junction bases unmatched: 14. Per germline, CDR1 GTSNPN and CDR2 SVGIG (reference sequence). The whole variable domain, remainder taken from reference TRBV30 and TRBJ2-1, is SQTIHQWPATLVQPVGSPLSLECTVEGTSNPNLYWYRQAAGRGLQLLFYSVGIGQISSEVPQNLSASRPQDRQFILSSKKLLLSDSGFYLCAWTRMAGGLGNEQFFGPGTRLTVL.

This clone has more than one count but fewer than ten. The chain recombines TRBV7-9 with TRBJ2-7, with a possible D match to TRBD1 (6 bases). Germline values: CDR1 SEHNR, CDR2 FQNEAQ (reference sequence). Trimming stripped 5 bases from V and 4 bases from J, with 12 bases between. This CDR3 contains 13 residues. The CDR3 DNA sequence: TGTGCCAGCAGCAGCAGGGGAGATTACGAGCAGTACTTC. It specifies CASSSRGDYEQYF. The full variable domain, rest sourced from reference TRBV7-9 and TRBJ2-7, is DTGVSQNPRHKITKRGQNVTFRCDPISEHNRLYWYRQTLGQGPEFLTYFQNEAQLEKSRLLSDRFSAERPKGSFSTLEIQRTEQGDSAMYLCASSSRGDYEQYFGPGTRLTVT.

V usage is TRBV2 and J usage is TRBJ2-7, with TRBD2 matching 9 bases. The V and J ends lost 6 bases and 6 bases, in that order; junction bases with no gene match: 12. Germline V gives CDR1 SNHLY, CDR2 FYNNEI. This CDR3 region has 15 residues. CDR3 DNA sequence: TGTGCCAGCAGGAGAGCGGCTAGCGGGGCCCGCGAGCAGTACTTC. As protein: CASRRAASGAREQYF.

This clone was observed a handful of times. The chain has TRBV29-1 and TRBJ1-5; D gene uncertain. Trimming removed 8 bases from V and 4 bases from J, with 30 bases in between. The CDR3 is 18 residues long. Germline V lookup: CDR1 SQVTM, CDR2 ANQGSEA. CDR3 region: CSSSSALEAGGNNQPQHF. CDR3 DNA: TGCAGCAGCAGCTCAGCGTTAGAAGCCGGCGGCAATAATCAGCCCCAGCATTTT.

The CDR3 reads CASHGQGKSPLHF. The CDR3, as DNA: TGTGCCAGCCATGGACAGGGGAAATCACCCCTCCACTTT. V usage is TRBV7-9 and J usage is TRBJ1-6, with 9 positions matching TRBD1. The ends lost 8 bases at V and 10 bases at J; junction bases unmatched: 6. The CDR3 covers 13 residues. Germline V lookup: CDR1 SEHNR, CDR2 FQNEAQ (reference sequence).

This clone has a handful of counts. The rearrangement links TRBV10-3 to TRBJ2-3; D unclear. This CDR3 is built from 12 residues. V shed 8 bases and J shed 6 bases, with 12 bases lying between them. Germline CDR1 is ENHRY and CDR2 is SYGVKD. The CDR3 coding sequence is TGTGCCATCCACTCAGGCAGGGATACGCAGTATTTT. Translating gives CAIHSGRDTQYF.

This clone has only a few counts. This chain connects TRBV30 to TRBJ2-3, with D unclear. The CDR3 runs 13 residues. Trimming removed 0 bases at V and 6 bases at J, with 10 bases between. Germline CDR1 GTSNPN, CDR2 SVGIG (reference sequence). This chain's CDR3 is CAWSVLFRDTQYF. The CDR3 DNA is TGTGCCTGGAGTGTACTTTTTCGGGATACGCAGTATTTT.

This clone was found a few times. V and J are TRBV10-3 and TRBJ2-7, with a weak D call TRBD1 (5 bases). Germline values: CDR1 ENHRY, CDR2 SYGVKD. The germline V and J ends were trimmed by 8 bases and 3 bases, with 8 bases remaining between them. The CDR3 consists of 11 residues. CDR3 sequence: CAIQGYYEQYF. The CDR3 DNA reads as TGTGCCATCCAGGGTTACTACGAGCAGTACTTC.

This chain connects TRBV7-2 to TRBJ2-7; possibly TRBD2 for D (7 bases). The CDR3 runs to 14 residues. V gave up 2 bases and J gave up 5 bases, with 13 bases separating them. Germline V CDR1 and CDR2: SGHTA, FQGNSA. CDR3 sequence reads: CASSLITGRDEQYF. The CDR3 DNA sequence: TGTGCCAGCAGCTTAATTACAGGGAGGGACGAGCAGTACTTC.

The chain joins TRBV27 to TRBJ2-1; no definite D call. Germline V gives CDR1 MNHEY, CDR2 SMNVEV (reference sequence). Trimming removed 5 bases at V and 2 bases at J, with 13 bases between. The CDR3 loop spans 15 amino acids. CDR3 region: CASSLQESAYNEQFF. The CDR3 nucleotides are TGTGCCAGCAGTCTCCAGGAATCAGCCTACAATGAGCAGTTCTTC.

V is TRBV25-1 and J is TRBJ2-7, with TRBD2 matching 11 bases. The CDR3 totals 14 residues. Germline values: CDR1 MGHDK, CDR2 SYGVNS. V lost 6 bases and J lost 7; bases outside the gene matches: 8. CDR3 loop: CASSLAGGPSEQYF. The CDR3 region has the DNA TGTGCCAGCAGCTTAGCGGGAGGGCCGAGTGAGCAGTACTTC.

DNA of the CDR3: TGTGCCAGCAGGTGGACAGGGGCTACCTATGGCTACACCTTC. It yields the protein CASRWTGATYGYTF. The V gene is TRBV28, the J gene TRBJ1-2; TRBD1 agrees at 9 bases. Looked up from germline, CDR1 is MDHEN and CDR2 is SYDVKM. This CDR3 contains 14 residues. V lost 6 bases and J lost 4; bases outside the gene matches: 6.

This clone has just a few counts. This sequence joins TRBV9 and TRBJ2-5; 7 positions agree with TRBD1. The J call may be faulty, since TRBJ2-7 better matches the DNA end. The CDR3 has 13 residues. Per germline, CDR1 SGDLS and CDR2 YYNGEE. This CDR3 reads CASSGAGGYEQYF. The CDR3 bases are TGTGCCAGCAGCGGGGCAGGGGGCTACGAGCAGTACTTC.

The rearrangement uses TRBV5-1 and TRBJ2-5; 9 bases line up with TRBD1. The CDR3 extends over 14 amino acids. The V and J ends lost 3 bases and 5 bases, in that order; junction bases with no gene match: 5. Germline V CDR1 and CDR2: SGHRS, YFSETQ. This chain's CDR3 is CASSSQGARETQYF. As DNA, the CDR3 is TGCGCCAGCAGCTCACAGGGGGCAAGGGAGACCCAGTACTTC. Using reference TRBV5-1 and TRBJ2-5 for the parts outside the CDR3, the full variable domain is KAGVTQTPRYLIKTRGQQVTLSCSPISGHRSVSWYQQTPGQGLQFLFEYFSETQRNKGNFPGRFSGRQFSNSRSEMNVSTLELGDSALYLCASSSQGARETQYFGPGTRLLVL.

The V and J genes are TRBV7-2 and TRBJ2-1, with 10 bases matching TRBD2. This CDR3 region has 15 residues. CDR1 SGHTA and CDR2 FQGNSA come from the germline V gene. Unmatched junction bases numbered 9, after V lost 5 bases and J lost 8 bases. CDR3 coding DNA: TGTGCCAGCAGCACCAAGCGGGGGGGCCGCGATGAGCAGTTCTTC. This sequence encodes CASSTKRGGRDEQFF. Together with reference TRBV7-2 and TRBJ2-1, the CDR3 gives the full variable domain: GAGVSQSPSNKVTEKGKDVELRCDPISGHTALYWYRQSLGQGLEFLIYFQGNSAPDKSGLPSDRFSAERTGGSVSTLTIQRTQQEDSAVYLCASSTKRGGRDEQFFGPGTRLTVL.

This clone has more than one count but fewer than ten. The V gene is TRBV5-1, the J gene TRBJ2-3; TRBD2 aligns across 10 bases. Germline trimming cut 4 bases from V and 2 bases from J; bases unmatched to any gene: 7. The V gene's germline CDR1 is SGHRS and CDR2 YFSETQ. The CDR3 loop spans 16 amino acids. The CDR3 nucleotides are TGCGCCAGCAGCCTATTAGCGGGAGGTTTCACAGATACGCAGTATTTT. Amino acid sequence: CASSLLAGGFTDTQYF.

V is TRBV10-3 and J is TRBJ1-2; D unclear. Per the germline V gene, CDR1 is ENHRY and CDR2 is SYGVKD. The CDR3 is made up of 11 amino acids. V was trimmed by 3 bases and J by 8 bases, leaving 7 bases between them. The CDR3 loop is CAISDSEGYTF. The CDR3 DNA reads as TGTGCCATCAGTGACTCGGAGGGCTACACCTTC.

CDR3 protein: CASSLGLGQARNTEAFF. CDR3 nucleotide sequence: TGTGCCAGCAGCTTAGGCCTGGGACAGGCCCGGAACACTGAAGCTTTCTTT. V gene TRBV13 combines with J gene TRBJ1-1, with 8 bases identical to TRBD1. CDR1 PRHDT and CDR2 FYEKMQ come from the germline V gene (reference sequence). The CDR3 loop spans 17 amino acids. V was pared by 0 bases and J by 1 base, with 7 bases of the junction left unmatched.

The chain combines TRBV5-1 with TRBJ1-5; perhaps TRBD1 as D (5 bases). Trimming removed 4 bases at V and 4 bases at J, with 15 bases between. The CDR3 runs 15 residues. Germline V gene sequence: CDR1 SGHRS, CDR2 YFSETQ. The CDR3 DNA sequence: TGCGCCAGCAGCCCTGGGGGGGGTCCGAATCAGCCCCAGCATTTT. It encodes CASSPGGGPNQPQHF.

This clone was found a few times. This sequence joins TRBV7-9 and TRBJ2-1; unclear D gene. The CDR3 is 14 amino acids. V shed 5 bases and J shed 5 bases, with 13 bases lying between them. Germline V gene data show CDR1 as SEHNR and CDR2 as FQNEAQ (reference sequence). The CDR3 region is CASSESDWNNEQFF. The CDR3 region has the DNA TGTGCCAGCAGCGAATCTGACTGGAACAATGAGCAGTTCTTC.

The table lists this clone with a few counts. The rearrangement uses TRBV9 and TRBJ2-1, with D perhaps matching TRBD2 (5 bases). Germline loops: CDR1 SGDLS, CDR2 YYNGEE. Trimming shortened V by 4 bases and J by 2 bases, and 22 bases separated the two germline ends. This CDR3 has 18 residues. This chain's CDR3 is CASSPRKLEVFTYNEQFF. DNA for the CDR3: TGTGCCAGCAGCCCACGCAAACTAGAGGTGTTCACCTACAATGAGCAGTTCTTC.

The rearrangement joins TRBV5-4 to TRBJ1-1; D perhaps matches TRBD1 (5 bases). Trimming left V 4 bases short and J 0 bases short, with 19 bases between. The CDR3 length is 17 residues. Looked up from germline, CDR1 is SGHNT and CDR2 is YYREEE (reference sequence). The CDR3 nucleotides read TGTGCCAGCAGCCCGAACGGGGGTAATCTCGTGAACACTGAAGCTTTCTTT. Translation gives CASSPNGGNLVNTEAFF.

This chain connects TRBV15 to TRBJ2-1, with TRBD2 matching over 9 bases. V lost 0 bases to trimming and J lost 4 bases; unmatched junction nucleotides: 1. Germline-derived CDR1 and CDR2 are LNHNV and YYDKDF (reference sequence). The CDR3 covers 15 residues. The CDR3, as DNA: TGTGCCACCAGCAGAGATAGCGGGGGTTACAATGAGCAGTTCTTC. This gives the protein CATSRDSGGYNEQFF.